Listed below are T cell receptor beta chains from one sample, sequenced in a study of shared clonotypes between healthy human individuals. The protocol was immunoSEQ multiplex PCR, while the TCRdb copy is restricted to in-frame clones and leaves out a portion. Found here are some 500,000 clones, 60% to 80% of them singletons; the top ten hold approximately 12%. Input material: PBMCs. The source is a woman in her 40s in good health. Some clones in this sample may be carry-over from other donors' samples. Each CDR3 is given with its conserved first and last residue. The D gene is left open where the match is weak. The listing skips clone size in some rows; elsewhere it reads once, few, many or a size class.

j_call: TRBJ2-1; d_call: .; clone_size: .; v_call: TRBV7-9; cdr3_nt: TGTGCCAGCAGCCCAGTAGGGGGCAATGAGCAGTTCTTC; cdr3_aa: CASSPVGGNEQFF
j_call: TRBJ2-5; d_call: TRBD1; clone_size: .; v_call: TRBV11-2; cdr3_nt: TGTGCCAGCAGCTCACAGGGGTATGGGCAAGAGACCCAGTACTTC; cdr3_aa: CASSSQGYGQETQYF
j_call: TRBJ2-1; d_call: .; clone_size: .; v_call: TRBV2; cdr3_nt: TGTGCCAGCAGTGAAGCTGGGCTGGACTCCTACAATGAGCAGTTCTTC; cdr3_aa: CASSEAGLDSYNEQFF
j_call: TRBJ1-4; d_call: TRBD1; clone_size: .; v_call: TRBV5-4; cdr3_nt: TGTGCCAGTAGCTTGTTGGGACAGGGGAATGAAAAACTGTTTTTT; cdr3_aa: CASSLLGQGNEKLFF
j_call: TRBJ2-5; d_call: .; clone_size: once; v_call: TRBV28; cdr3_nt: TGTGCCAGCAGTTTATCGGGGACCCGAGGTGAAGAGACCCAGTACTTC; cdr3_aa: CASSLSGTRGEETQYF
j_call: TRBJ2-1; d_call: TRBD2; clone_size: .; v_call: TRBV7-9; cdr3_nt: TGTGCCAGCAGCCGTGGGACTAGCGGGAGCCACTACAATGAGCAGTTCTTC; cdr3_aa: CASSRGTSGSHYNEQFF
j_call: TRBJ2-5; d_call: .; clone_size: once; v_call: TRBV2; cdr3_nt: TGTGCCAGCAGTGACTGGGCCCAAGAGACCCAGTACTTC; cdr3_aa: CASSDWAQETQYF
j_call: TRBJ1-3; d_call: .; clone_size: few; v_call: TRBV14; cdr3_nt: TGTGCCAGCAGCCTCGACCGGATGGGGGGAAACACCATATATTTT; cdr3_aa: CASSLDRMGGNTIYF
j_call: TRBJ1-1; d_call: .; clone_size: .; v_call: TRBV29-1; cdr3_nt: TGCAGCGTTGAAGACAGGGCGAGCACTGAAGCTTTCTTT; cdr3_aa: CSVEDRASTEAFF
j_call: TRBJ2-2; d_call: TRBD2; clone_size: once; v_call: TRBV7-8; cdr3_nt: TGTGCCAGCTGGAGCGGGAGTAATCCCACCGGGGAGCTGTTTTTT; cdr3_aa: CASWSGSNPTGELFF
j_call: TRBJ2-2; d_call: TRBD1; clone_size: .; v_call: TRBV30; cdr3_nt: TGTGCCTGGAGCCAGGACGACAGGGTGACCGGGGAGCTGTTTTTT; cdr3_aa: CAWSQDDRVTGELFF
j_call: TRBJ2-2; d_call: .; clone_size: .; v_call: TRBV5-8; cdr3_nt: TGTGCCAGCAGCTTGGGACAGGCTTATTACGGGGAGCTGTTTTTT; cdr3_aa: CASSLGQAYYGELFF
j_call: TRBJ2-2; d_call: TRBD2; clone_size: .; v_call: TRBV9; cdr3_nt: TGTGCCAGCAGCGTTAGGACTAGCTCGAACACCGGGGAGCTGTTTTTT; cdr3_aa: CASSVRTSSNTGELFF
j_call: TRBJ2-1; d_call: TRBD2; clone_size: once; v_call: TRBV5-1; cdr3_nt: TGCGCCAGCAGCTTGGATTCTAGCGGTTACAATGAGCAGTTCTTC; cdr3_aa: CASSLDSSGYNEQFF
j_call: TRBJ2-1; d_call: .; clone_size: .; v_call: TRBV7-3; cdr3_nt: TGTGCCAGCAGCTTAAGCCCGGGACGAGGCAATGAGCAGTTCTTC; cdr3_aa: CASSLSPGRGNEQFF
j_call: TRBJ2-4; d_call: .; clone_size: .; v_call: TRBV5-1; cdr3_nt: TGCGCCAGCAGCTTGGATGGGTTAGCCAAAAACATTCAGTACTTC; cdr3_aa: CASSLDGLAKNIQYF
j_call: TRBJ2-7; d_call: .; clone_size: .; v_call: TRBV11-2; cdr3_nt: TGTGCCAGCAGCTTAGCGGTGTCGACCTACGAGCAGTACTTC; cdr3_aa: CASSLAVSTYEQYF
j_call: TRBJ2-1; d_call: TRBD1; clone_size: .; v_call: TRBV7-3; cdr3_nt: TGTGCCAGCAGGTCCCGACAGGGGGCATCGTACAATGAGCAGTTCTTC; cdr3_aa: CASRSRQGASYNEQFF
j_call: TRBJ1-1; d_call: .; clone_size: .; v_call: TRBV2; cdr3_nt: TGTGCCAGCAGTGTTGGCGAGTACATTGTCACTGAAGCTTTCTTT; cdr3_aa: CASSVGEYIVTEAFF
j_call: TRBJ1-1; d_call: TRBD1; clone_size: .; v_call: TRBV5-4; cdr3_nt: TGTGCCAGCAGCTTGCTCCCAGGGGGGGGCACTGAAGCTTTCTTT; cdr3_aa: CASSLLPGGGTEAFF
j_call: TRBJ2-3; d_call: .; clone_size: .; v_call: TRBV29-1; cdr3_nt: TGCAGCGTTGAATCTAGAGGCACAGATACGCAGTATTTT; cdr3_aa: CSVESRGTDTQYF
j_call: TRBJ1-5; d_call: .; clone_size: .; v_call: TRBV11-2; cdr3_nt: TGTGCCAGCAGCTTTGATAGCAATCAGCCCCAGCATTTT; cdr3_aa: CASSFDSNQPQHF
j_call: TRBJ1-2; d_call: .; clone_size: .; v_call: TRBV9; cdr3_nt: TGTGCCAGCAGCTCCTCGGGGGGGCCTAACTATGGCTACACCTTC; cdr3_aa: CASSSSGGPNYGYTF
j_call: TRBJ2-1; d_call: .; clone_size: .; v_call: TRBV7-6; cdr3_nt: TGTGCCAGCAGCTCGTTAGAGAATGAGCAGTTCTTC; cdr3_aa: CASSSLENEQFF
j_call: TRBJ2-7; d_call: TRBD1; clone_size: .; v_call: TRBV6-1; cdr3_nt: TGTGCCAGCAGTACCGGGACAGGGTCTTACGAGCAGTACTTC; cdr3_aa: CASSTGTGSYEQYF
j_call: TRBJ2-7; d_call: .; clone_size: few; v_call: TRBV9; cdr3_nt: TGTGCCAGCAGCCCCAGGGGAGGGGCCCCTTCCTACGAGCAGTACTTC; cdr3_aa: CASSPRGGAPSYEQYF
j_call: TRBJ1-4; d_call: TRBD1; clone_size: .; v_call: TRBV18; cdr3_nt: TGTGCCAGCTCACCCCCCGGTGCAGGGGGCGTTGAAAAACTGTTTTTT; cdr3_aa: CASSPPGAGGVEKLFF
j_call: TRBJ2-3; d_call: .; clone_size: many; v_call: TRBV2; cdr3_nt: TGTGCCAGCAGTGAATCGAGCGGGAGCACAGATACGCAGTATTTT; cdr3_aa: CASSESSGSTDTQYF
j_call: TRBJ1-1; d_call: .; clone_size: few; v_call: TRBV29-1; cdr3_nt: TGCAGCGTGGACCCGGGGGGAACGGCTTTCTTT; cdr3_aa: CSVDPGGTAFF
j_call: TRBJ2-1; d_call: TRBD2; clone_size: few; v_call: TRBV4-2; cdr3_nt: TGTGCCAGCGGTGGGGGACTAGCATTAAATGAGCAGTTCTTC; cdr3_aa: CASGGGLALNEQFF
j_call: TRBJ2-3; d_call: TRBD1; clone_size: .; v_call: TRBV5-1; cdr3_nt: TGCGCCAGCAGCTTGGAAGGGACAGGGAACCCAGATACGCAGTATTTT; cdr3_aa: CASSLEGTGNPDTQYF
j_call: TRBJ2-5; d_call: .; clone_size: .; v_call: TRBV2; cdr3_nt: TGTGCCAGCACCCGGGACGCCTGGGAGACCCAGTACTTC; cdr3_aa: CASTRDAWETQYF
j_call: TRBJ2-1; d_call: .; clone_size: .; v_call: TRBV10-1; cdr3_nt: TGCGCCAGCAGTGACCTAATCTCCCCACGGGGGTTGGAGCAGTTCTTC; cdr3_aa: CASSDLISPRGLEQFF
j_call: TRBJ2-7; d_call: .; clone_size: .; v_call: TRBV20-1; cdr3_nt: TGCAGTGCTATGTCTAGTTCCGAGCAGTACTTC; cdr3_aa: CSAMSSSEQYF
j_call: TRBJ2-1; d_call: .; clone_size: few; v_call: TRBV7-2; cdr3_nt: TGTGCCAGCAGCTTCGGACACAATGAGCAGTTCTTC; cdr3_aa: CASSFGHNEQFF
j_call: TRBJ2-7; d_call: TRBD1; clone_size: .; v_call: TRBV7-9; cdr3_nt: TGTGCCAGCAGCGGACAGGGGGGGAGATTGGACTTC; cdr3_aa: CASSGQGGRLDF
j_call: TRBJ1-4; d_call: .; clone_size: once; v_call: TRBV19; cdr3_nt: TGTGCCAGTAGAGTGGGCAGGGGAGATGAAAAACCGTTTTTT; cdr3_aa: CASRVGRGDEKPFF
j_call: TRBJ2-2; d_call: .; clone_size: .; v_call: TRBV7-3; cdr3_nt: TGTGCCAGCAGCTTAGTAGCGGCCGCGAACACCGGGGAGCTGTTTTTT; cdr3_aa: CASSLVAAANTGELFF
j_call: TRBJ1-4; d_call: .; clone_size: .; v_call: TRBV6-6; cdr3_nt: TGTGCCAGCAAGGGCTTAACTAATGAAAAACTGTTTTTT; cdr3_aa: CASKGLTNEKLFF
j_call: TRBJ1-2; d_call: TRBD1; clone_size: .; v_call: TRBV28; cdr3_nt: TGTGCCAGCGATAGTCCCGGGACAGGGAACTATGGCTACACCTTC; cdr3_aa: CASDSPGTGNYGYTF
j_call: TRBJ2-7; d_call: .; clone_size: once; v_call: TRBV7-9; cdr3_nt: TGTGCCAGCAGCTTAACGGACGGGAACGAGCAGTACTTC; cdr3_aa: CASSLTDGNEQYF
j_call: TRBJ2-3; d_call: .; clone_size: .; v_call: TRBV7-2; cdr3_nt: TGTGCCAGCAGCTTGGTGACAGCAGACACAGATACGCAGTATTTT; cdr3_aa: CASSLVTADTDTQYF
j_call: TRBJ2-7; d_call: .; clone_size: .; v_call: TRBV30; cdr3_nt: TGTGCCTGGAGCCCCAGGGGTTACGAGCAGTACTTC; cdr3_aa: CAWSPRGYEQYF
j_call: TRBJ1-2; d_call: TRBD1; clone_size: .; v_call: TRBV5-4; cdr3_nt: TGTGCCAGCAGCCTCGGAGGAGGGACAGGGTCGGTCAGCTATGGCTACACCTTC; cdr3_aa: CASSLGGGTGSVSYGYTF
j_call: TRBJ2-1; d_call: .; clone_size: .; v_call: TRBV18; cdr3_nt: TGTGCCAGCTCACCACCTGAGGGTCAGGGCTTGGAGGGTGAGCAGTTCTTC; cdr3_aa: CASSPPEGQGLEGEQFF
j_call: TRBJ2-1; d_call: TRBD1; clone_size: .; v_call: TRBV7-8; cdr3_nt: TGTGCCAGCAGCCTAGACAGGGCCCTTTACAATGAGCAGTTCTTC; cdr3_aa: CASSLDRALYNEQFF
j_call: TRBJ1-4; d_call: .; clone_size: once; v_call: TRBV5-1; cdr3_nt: TGCGCCAGCAGCTTAAGGGGGTCTAATGAAAAACTGTTTTTT; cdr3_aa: CASSLRGSNEKLFF
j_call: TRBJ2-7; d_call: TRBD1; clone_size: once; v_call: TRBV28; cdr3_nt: TGTGCCAGCATGACGGGACAGGTTACCTACGAGCAGTACTTC; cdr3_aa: CASMTGQVTYEQYF
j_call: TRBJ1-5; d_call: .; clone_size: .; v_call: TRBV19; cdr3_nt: TGTGCCAGTGGAGGTCAGCCCCAGCATTTT; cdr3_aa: CASGGQPQHF
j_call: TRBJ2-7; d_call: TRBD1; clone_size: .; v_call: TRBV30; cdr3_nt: TGTGCCTGGATTCCTCCGGGACAGGGGTTCTACGAGCAGTACTTC; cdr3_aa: CAWIPPGQGFYEQYF